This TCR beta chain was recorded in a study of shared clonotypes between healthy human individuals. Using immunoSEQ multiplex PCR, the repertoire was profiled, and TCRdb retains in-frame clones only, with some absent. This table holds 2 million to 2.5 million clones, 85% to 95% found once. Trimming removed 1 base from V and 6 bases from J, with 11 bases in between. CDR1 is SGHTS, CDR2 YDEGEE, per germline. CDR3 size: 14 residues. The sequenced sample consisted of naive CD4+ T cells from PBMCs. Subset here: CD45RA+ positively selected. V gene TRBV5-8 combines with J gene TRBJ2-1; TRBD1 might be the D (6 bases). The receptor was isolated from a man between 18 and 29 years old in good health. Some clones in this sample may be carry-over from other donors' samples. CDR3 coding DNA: TGTGCCAGCAGCTTGCTGCTGGGGGCCAATGAGCAGTTCTTC. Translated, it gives CASSLLLGANEQFF.